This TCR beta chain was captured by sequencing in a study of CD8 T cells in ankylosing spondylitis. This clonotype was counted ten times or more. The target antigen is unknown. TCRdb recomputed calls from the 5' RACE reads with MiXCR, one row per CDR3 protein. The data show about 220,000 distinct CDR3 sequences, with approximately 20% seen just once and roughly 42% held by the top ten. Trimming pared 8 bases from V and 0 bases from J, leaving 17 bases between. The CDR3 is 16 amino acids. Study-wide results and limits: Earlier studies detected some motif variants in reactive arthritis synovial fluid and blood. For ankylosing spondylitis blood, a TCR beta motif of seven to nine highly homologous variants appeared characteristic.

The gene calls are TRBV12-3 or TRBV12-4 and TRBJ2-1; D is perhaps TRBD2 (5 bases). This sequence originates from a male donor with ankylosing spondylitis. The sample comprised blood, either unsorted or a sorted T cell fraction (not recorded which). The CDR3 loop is CASFPLSTSSYNEQFF. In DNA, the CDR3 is TGTGCCAGCTTCCCCTTGTCAACTAGCTCCTACAATGAGCAGTTCTTC.